This paragraph reports one T cell receptor beta chain. What it binds is not known. DNA and RNA were both co-extracted from 20-30 mg of bulk tissue that had not been sorted. Collection of samples drew on five separate regions of each tumor. V shed 11 bases and J 5 bases; nucleotides not matched to a gene: 9. The CDR3 is 13 amino acids. Researchers generated TCR beta cDNA from about 530 ng of total RNA, relying on a constant-region primer. Construction of TCR beta libraries relied on three successive nested multiplex PCR rounds employing slightly modified ARM-PCR. TRBV1-TRBV30 forward primers paired with a C-beta reverse primer were used in the first two PCR rounds, which ran about 11 cycles each. TCRdb independently ran MiXCR on the multiplex PCR reads; one entry per CDR3 protein. The data contain approximately 73,000 distinct CDR3 sequences, approximately 74% of them singletons. The data stem from a study of tumor-infiltrating lymphocytes in primary liver carcinoma. Study overall: Tumors measured roughly 4 to 10 cm and were stage T1-T3 N0M0.

The study, taken as a whole, reports: A significantly higher top-250-clone fraction was found in tumors than in blood (p = 0.039). Overlap in tumor-adjacent and tumor-blood pairs fell below that of tumor region pairs.

This sequence joins TRBV12-3 or TRBV12-4 and TRBJ2-5, with TRBD1 matching 9 bases. Sequenced: liver tumor tissue from sampling region 4. The subset here: tumor region T4, right-lateral pole. This clonotype was obtained from a man between 40 and 49 years old with primary liver carcinoma and hepatitis B virus infection. CDR3 sequence (DNA): TGTGCCTACAGTCGGGGACAGGGCGAGACCCAGTACTTC. Protein product: CAYSRGQGETQYF.